One sample yielded the 9 T cell receptor beta chains listed below, sequenced in a study of blood T cell repertoires in COVID-19. Only in-frame clones appear in the TCRdb table, and some are missing; sequencing was by immunoSEQ multiplex PCR. The sample carries roughly 180,000 clones, roughly 80% recorded once. The sample comprised PBMCs or T cells enriched from blood (not recorded which). These TCRs come from a woman between 35 and 50 years old with acute COVID-19.

The gene calls are TRBV15 and TRBJ2-5; weak D call: TRBD2 (6 bases). Germline V gives CDR1 LNHNV, CDR2 YYDKDF (reference sequence). The CDR3 totals 12 residues. Trimming left V 5 bases short and J 10 bases short, with 14 bases between. Here the CDR3 reads CATSHTSGSQYF. In DNA, the CDR3 is TGTGCCACCAGCCACACCTCCGGGAGCCAGTACTTC.

The chain is built from TRBV6-5 and TRBJ1-5, with 8 bases lining up with TRBD1. V was pared by 5 bases and J by 2 bases, with 5 bases of the junction left unmatched. This CDR3 spans 15 amino acids. Germline lookup yields CDR1 MNHEY and CDR2 SVGAGI. CDR3 nucleotides: TGTGCCAGCAGTAGGACAGGGCACGGCAATCAGCCCCAGCATTTT. This translates into CASSRTGHGNQPQHF.

V gene TRBV20-1 combines with J gene TRBJ1-1; 7 bases are a match to TRBD1. The CDR3 has 11 residues. Germline assignment: CDR1 DFQATT and CDR2 SNEGSKA (reference sequence). V lost 3 bases, J lost 10 bases, and 5 bases stayed unmatched. This CDR3 reads CSASEKGAAFF. The CDR3 DNA is TGCAGTGCTAGTGAAAAGGGGGCAGCTTTCTTT.

V and J are TRBV6-5 and TRBJ1-2, with D possibly being TRBD1 (6 bases). The germline V gene encodes CDR1 MNHEY and CDR2 SVGAGI. The CDR3 loop spans 16 amino acids. Between the trimmed V and J ends, which lost 0 bases and 3 bases, there was a span of 14 bases. The DNA of the CDR3 is TGTGCCAGCAGTTACTCTGAAGGGGGTGTTGACTATGGCTACACCTTC. This sequence encodes CASSYSEGGVDYGYTF.

The V gene is TRBV9, the J gene TRBJ2-4, with a tentative D call TRBD1 (5 bases). There are 15 residues in the CDR3. Trimming took 4 bases from V and 0 from J, leaving 11 bases between them. Germline assignment: CDR1 SGDLS and CDR2 YYNGEE. The DNA for the CDR3 is TGTGCCAGCAGCAATCTGGGGCTAGCCAAAAACATTCAGTACTTC. Translation gives CASSNLGLAKNIQYF.

The gene calls are TRBV5-6 and TRBJ2-5, with D possibly being TRBD1 (5 bases). Trimming cost V 1 base and J 2 bases, with 6 bases left between them. The V gene's germline CDR1 is SGHDT and CDR2 YYEEEE. The CDR3 loop spans 13 amino acids. CDR3 DNA: TGTGCCAGCAGCTTGTGGACACAAGAGACCCAGTACTTC. It encodes CASSLWTQETQYF.

The sample holds a few counts of this clone. J is TRBJ2-2 and V is TRBV6-4; tentative D call: TRBD2 (6 bases). The V gene's germline CDR1 is MRHNA and CDR2 SNTAGT. CDR3 size: 17 residues. V dropped 4 bases and J dropped 1 base, with 16 bases sitting between them. The CDR3 loop reads CASSATGEDKNTGELFF. The CDR3 DNA follows: TGTGCCAGCAGTGCAACGGGGGAGGATAAGAACACCGGGGAGCTGTTTTTT.

The chain recombines TRBV7-9 with TRBJ2-1; possibly TRBD2 for D (7 bases). Trimming shortened V by 5 bases and J by 6 bases, and 14 bases separated the two germline ends. Germline-derived CDR1 and CDR2 are SEHNR and FQNEAQ (reference sequence). The CDR3 extends over 14 amino acids. CDR3 region: CASSHREGFNEQFF. The CDR3 DNA reads as TGTGCCAGCAGCCACAGGGAGGGTTTCAATGAGCAGTTCTTC.

The chain uses TRBV5-1 and TRBJ1-1; TRBD1 might be the D (5 bases). Trimming took 2 bases from V and 5 from J, leaving 7 bases between them. This CDR3 has 12 amino acids. In germline, CDR1 is SGHRS, CDR2 YFSETQ. The CDR3 DNA sequence: TGCGCCAGCAGCTTCCAGGGAACTGAAGCTTTCTTT. Encoded protein: CASSFQGTEAFF.